A selection of T cell receptor beta chains follows, all from one sample in a study of T cell responses to AZD1222 COVID-19 vaccine. Measured with immunoSEQ multiplex PCR; TCRdb has only the in-frame clones, and not every one. The data contain 120,000 or so clones, 92% of them singletons. The source was peripheral blood, collected on day 0 of AZD1222 vaccination. These receptors were collected from an adult in good health. Each CDR3 is given without its conserved first and last residue.

j_gene,v_gene,CDR3aa
TRBJ1-2,TRBV6-5,ASSYSGVNYGYT
TRBJ1-3,TRBV3-1/TRBV3-2,ASSQSSRNTIY
TRBJ2-1,TRBV7-3,ASSLKPWRLMANEQF
TRBJ1-5,TRBV5-1,ASRPLPGQGQPQH
TRBJ1-1,TRBV6-5,ASSYRGATTEAF
TRBJ2-1,TRBV7-8,ASSASAEDEQF
TRBJ2-7,TRBV18,ASSPRTSGNRGFSYEQY
TRBJ2-1,TRBV27,ASSPWGGSASYNEQF
TRBJ1-2,TRBV7-2,ASKTGTGTLLDT
TRBJ2-7,TRBV9,ASSATGQTYEQY
TRBJ1-1,TRBV27,ASKRTANTEAF
TRBJ1-1,TRBV27,ASSFWGREAF
TRBJ1-4,TRBV30,AWRGQGAVKELF
TRBJ1-3,TRBV10-3,AISEGQGALGNTIY
TRBJ1-4,TRBV19,ASSLPGATNEKLF
TRBJ1-2,TRBV30,AWSVAGNHYT
TRBJ2-1,TRBV6-5,ASSDSYNEQF
TRBJ2-1,TRBV6-5,ASTEGRGGHNEQF
TRBJ2-1,TRBV11-3,ASSFDRGLYNEQF
TRBJ2-3,TRBV5-4,AYLEREGADTQY
TRBJ1-1,TRBV5-4,ASSGGGHRKAF
TRBJ2-5,TRBV2,ASSEYGGY
TRBJ2-7,TRBV12-3/TRBV12-4,ASSRDRGPY
TRBJ2-2,TRBV2,ASELAKNTGELF
TRBJ2-1,TRBV7-8,ASSPAGGAEQF
TRBJ1-2,TRBV5-1,ASSLAGGLNYGYT
TRBJ2-1,TRBV30,AWSRGPNSYNEQF
TRBJ1-2,TRBV18,ASSPNTGQGAGGYT
TRBJ1-2,TRBV7-8,ASSLEPELYGYT
TRBJ1-2,TRBV2,ASRRDSNYGYT
TRBJ2-1,TRBV19,ASTELGSSYNEQF
TRBJ1-1,TRBV2,ASGTDTNTEAF
TRBJ2-2,TRBV9,ASSVVAGGTGELF
TRBJ1-1,TRBV19,ASSIRGGTEAF
TRBJ2-3,TRBV24-1,ATSDSRGTGGPVTQY
TRBJ1-2,TRBV5-4,ASSPRPTRGNYGYT
TRBJ2-7,TRBV27,ASSLMQSSYEQY
TRBJ1-2,TRBV7-9,ASSDTNNYGYT
TRBJ2-2,TRBV21-1,ASSKDGQAPTGELF
TRBJ1-4,TRBV30,ATNREWNEKLF
TRBJ2-7,TRBV9,ASSVGVPSHEQY
TRBJ2-3,TRBV29-1,SVVDSSSFKQY
TRBJ2-7,TRBV6-5,ASSYSGLADSYEQY
TRBJ2-2,TRBV6-5,ASSLIRERSGELF
TRBJ2-1,TRBV19,ASSIRQGPYNEQF
TRBJ2-3,TRBV5-1,ASSETHSDTQY
TRBJ2-1,TRBV4-2,ASSQLGWGPPSSYNEQF
TRBJ2-5,TRBV7-6,ASSPTSSGRETQY
TRBJ1-1,TRBV6-5,ASTGGDEAF
TRBJ2-2,TRBV19,ASHRDRGTGELF